This T cell receptor beta chain stems from a study of CD8 T cells in Susac syndrome. Notes on the study in general: That the number of individuals in its TCR sequencing and HLA analysis was relatively small was acknowledged by the study.

CD8+ and CD4+ T cells taken from blood had their TCR beta sequenced. FACS enriched CD8+ TEMRA cells, while bulk CD8+ and CD4+ were negatively isolated. Unmatched junction bases numbered 9, after V lost 5 bases and J lost 3 bases. In germline, CDR1 is DFQATT, CDR2 SNEGSKA (reference sequence). CDR3 length: 15 amino acids. Random hexamers were used to reverse transcribe the RNA input (about 0.45 to 1 ug). Coverage of TCR beta CDR3 amplification by immunoSEQ multiplex PCR extended to 54 Vbeta and 13 Jbeta. TCRdb recomputed calls from the immunoSEQ multiplex PCR reads with MiXCR, one row per CDR3 protein. The profile shows about 80,000 distinct CDR3 sequences, over 90% of them singletons. To note about this clonotype: Its antigen is still unknown.

The chain has TRBV20-1 and TRBJ1-4, with 7 bases lining up with TRBD1. The sequence was obtained from a human donor in good health. Material for sequencing was CD8+ T cells from PBMCs. The CDR3 reads CSARPYRGPNEKLFF. The CDR3 coding sequence is TGCAGTGCTCGGCCTTACAGGGGCCCTAATGAAAAACTGTTTTTT.